This TCR beta chain was observed in a study of cytomegalovirus exposure and HLA in healthy donors. Unmatched junction bases numbered 9, after V lost 5 bases and J lost 2 bases. CDR1 LNHDA and CDR2 SQIVND come from the germline V gene (reference sequence). This CDR3 has 16 residues. Study results and limitations: The classifier reportedly diagnosed cytomegalovirus status with high sensitivity and specificity. Rare TCR sequences dominated, though some public TCRs recurred in many donors.

On this clone: Its antigen is unidentified.

Primers: 60 Vbeta forward and 13 Jbeta reverse. Original methodology: Tens of millions of unique TCR beta chains, around 10 million of them shared, were counted by a later analysis. The data were produced by immunoSEQ multiplex PCR, yet TCRdb's version contains in-frame clones alone and is incomplete. That table gives V, J and clone size, and the DNA gave D and trimming. Here the sample spans 150,000 to 180,000 clones, 70% to 85% being singletons. The chain uses TRBV19 and TRBJ1-2; TRBD1 matches at 9 bases. Sequencing was performed on PBMCs. The sequence derives from a man aged 30 to 39 in good health and CMV-seronegative. DNA of the CDR3: TGTGCCAGTAGTTCCCCGGGACAGGGTTTGAACTATGGCTACACCTTC. As protein: CASSSPGQGLNYGYTF.